The 17 T cell receptor beta chains listed next were all sequenced from one sample in a study of T cell repertoires in cytomegalovirus infection. TCRdb called the reads again in MiXCR, with one record for every CDR3 protein. Here the sample spans around 740,000 distinct CDR3 sequences, less than 40% being singletons. The sample consisted of PBMCs. These receptor sequences come from a human donor in good health (CMV status not recorded). Some clones in this sample may be carry-over from other donors' samples.

The chain links TRBV28 to TRBJ2-5; 11 positions agree with TRBD2. The germline V gene has CDR1 MDHEN and CDR2 SYDVKM. CDR3 length: 15 residues. After removal of 5 bases from V and 3 bases from J, the junction contained 5 bases not matched to a gene. The CDR3 DNA sequence: TGTGCCAGCAGTGTCATAGCGGGGGGGGAAGAGACCCAGTACTTC. Its protein is CASSVIAGGEETQYF.

This sequence joins TRBV27 and TRBJ1-1, with D uncertain. This CDR3 contains 15 residues. Germline V lookup: CDR1 MNHEY, CDR2 SMNVEV (reference sequence). Trimming removed 2 bases at V and 3 bases at J, with 13 bases between. CDR3 in amino acids: CASSLSGVWDTEAFF. In nucleotides, the CDR3 is TGTGCCAGCAGTTTAAGCGGGGTTTGGGACACTGAAGCTTTCTTT.

The chain joins TRBV12-3 or TRBV12-4 to TRBJ1-6, with 7 nucleotides matching TRBD1. The length of the CDR3 is 15 residues. V lost 5 bases and J lost 8; bases outside the gene matches: 9. CDR3 DNA sequence: TGTGCCAGCAGTCCGCCGACAGGGATGGATTCACCCCTCCACTTT. It codes for CASSPPTGMDSPLHF.

The chain employs TRBV28 and TRBJ2-7, with no clear D. V lost 6 bases and J 7 bases, leaving 10 bases between the germline ends. The CDR3 extends over 11 amino acids. Germline V lookup: CDR1 MDHEN, CDR2 SYDVKM. The CDR3 nucleotides read TGTGCCAGCAGCCTGCTTATGGAGCAGTACTTC. This translates into CASSLLMEQYF.

This chain links TRBV19 with TRBJ1-1; D unclear. This CDR3 region has 13 residues. Trimming removed 11 bases from V and 2 bases from J, with 15 bases in between. CDR1 is LNHDA and CDR2 is SQIVND in the germline V gene (reference sequence). CDR3 loop: CASEGGFNTEAFF. The DNA of the CDR3 is TGTGCCTCCGAGGGAGGGTTTAACACTGAAGCTTTCTTT. Complete variable domain (other parts from reference TRBV19 and TRBJ1-1): DGGITQSPKYLFRKEGQNVTLSCEQNLNHDAMYWYRQDPGQGLRLIYYSQIVNDFQKGDIAEGYSVSREKKESFPLTVTSAQKNPTAFYLCASEGGFNTEAFFGQGTRLTVV.

The J gene is TRBJ2-1, the V gene TRBV5-1; TRBD2 aligns across 16 bases. The V segment lost 3 bases and the J segment 5 bases; nucleotides outside the gene matches: 11. CDR1 is SGHRS, CDR2 YFSETQ, per germline. This CDR3 has 19 amino acids. The CDR3 sequence is CASSSKPGLAGGWDNEQFF. CDR3 nucleotides: TGCGCCAGCAGCTCCAAACCGGGACTAGCGGGAGGGTGGGACAATGAGCAGTTCTTC.

The gene calls are TRBV3-1 and TRBJ2-5; 13 bases align to TRBD2. Germline V gives CDR1 LGHDT, CDR2 YNNKEL (reference sequence). J gave up 4 bases and V 2 bases, and 1 base lay outside the gene matches. The CDR3 totals 15 residues. The CDR3 is CASSQRTSGGETQYF. The DNA of the CDR3 is TGTGCCAGCAGCCAAAGGACTAGCGGGGGAGAGACCCAGTACTTC.

This clonotype showed up just a few times. This chain joins TRBV19 and TRBJ1-4; weak D call: TRBD1 (6 bases). The CDR3 consists of 16 residues. Trimming cost V 6 bases and J 0 bases, with 14 bases left between them. Germline CDR1 reads LNHDA; CDR2 reads SQIVND (reference sequence). The CDR3 spells CASRTGTLTTNEKLFF. The CDR3 nucleotides read TGTGCCAGTAGGACCGGGACATTAACAACTAATGAAAAACTGTTTTTT.

Comment on this clonotype: One junction end does not reproduce the germline sequence, and a read error may be involved. This chain connects TRBV7-2 to TRBJ2-7, with D unresolved. CDR1 SGHTA and CDR2 FQGNSA come from the germline V gene. This CDR3 has 12 amino acids. The CDR3 sequence is CASSVAPYEQDF. In DNA form, the CDR3 reads TGTGCCAGCAGCGTAGCCCCCTACGAGCAAGACTTC.

J is TRBJ2-7 and V is TRBV19, with unresolved D. V dropped 1 base and J dropped 6 bases, with 13 bases sitting between them. The CDR3 totals 14 residues. Germline CDR1 and CDR2: LNHDA and SQIVND (reference sequence). The CDR3 is CASSIGPDCCEQYF. CDR3 DNA: TGTGCCAGTAGTATAGGTCCGGATTGCTGCGAGCAGTACTTC.

Remarks on this clonotype: This clone may be a read error of a much larger clone one base away. V usage is TRBV12-3 or TRBV12-4 and J usage is TRBJ1-5; weak D call: TRBD1 (5 bases). The CDR3 is made up of 16 amino acids. Trimming removed 2 bases at V and 4 bases at J, with 15 bases between. This CDR3 is CASSLRVGTFNQPQHF. The CDR3 DNA follows: TGTGCCAGCAGTTTACGGGTGGGGACTTTTAATCAGCCCCAGCATTTT.

This clonotype has just a few counts. J is TRBJ2-2 and V is TRBV11-2; tentatively, D is TRBD1 (6 bases). Per the germline V gene, CDR1 is SGHAT and CDR2 is FQNNGV. The CDR3 length is 11 residues. Trimming removed 4 bases at V and 10 bases at J, with 7 bases between. The CDR3 bases are TGTGCCAGCAGCTGGGACATGGAGCTGTTTTTT. Its translation: CASSWDMELFF.

A few counts support this clonotype. This sequence joins TRBV28 and TRBJ1-2; tentative D call: TRBD1 (5 bases). V lost 6 bases and J lost 4, with 18 bases in between. There are 15 residues in the CDR3. Germline loops: CDR1 MDHEN, CDR2 SYDVKM. The CDR3 reads CASSHLGGTGYGYTF. In DNA, the CDR3 is TGTGCCAGCAGCCATTTGGGGGGAACCGGCTATGGCTACACCTTC.

The chain uses TRBV2 and TRBJ2-7; D unresolved. The CDR3 loop spans 11 amino acids. Trimming took off 4 bases at V and 6 bases at J, with 7 bases between the two ends. Germline CDR1 is SNHLY and CDR2 is FYNNEI. CDR3 residues: CASSVVGEQYF. In nucleotides, the CDR3 is TGTGCCAGCAGTGTAGTAGGCGAGCAGTACTTC.

A remark on this clonotype: One end of the junction does not line up with germline, which may come from a read error. This sequence joins TRBV6-6 and TRBJ2-7; 13 bases are shared with TRBD2. The CDR3 spans 19 residues. Per germline, CDR1 MNHNY and CDR2 SVGAGI (reference sequence). CDR3 bases: TGTGCCCGCAGTTACTCGAGTACTAGCGGGAGGGCCGTTCGCTACGAGCAGTACTTC. This translates into CARSYSSTSGRAVRYEQYF.

CDR3 in amino acids: CASSLRGDPQHF. The CDR3 bases are TGTGCCAGCAGCTTGAGAGGGGACCCCCAGCATTTT. The rearrangement links TRBV5-6 to TRBJ1-5, with TRBD1 as a possible D gene (5 bases). The CDR3 is 12 amino acids. The V gene lost 1 base and the J gene lost 10 bases, with 9 bases spanning the gap. From germline, CDR1 is SGHDT and CDR2 YYEEEE.

Worth noting for this clonotype: One junction end does not reproduce the germline sequence, and a read error may be involved. The chain employs TRBV12-3 or TRBV12-4 and TRBJ1-6; 8 nucleotides align to TRBD1. This CDR3 contains 16 residues. CDR3 amino acids: CASSDTGTGRHSPLPF. As DNA, the CDR3 is TGTGCCAGCAGTGATACCGGGACAGGAAGGCATTCACCCCTCCCCTTT.